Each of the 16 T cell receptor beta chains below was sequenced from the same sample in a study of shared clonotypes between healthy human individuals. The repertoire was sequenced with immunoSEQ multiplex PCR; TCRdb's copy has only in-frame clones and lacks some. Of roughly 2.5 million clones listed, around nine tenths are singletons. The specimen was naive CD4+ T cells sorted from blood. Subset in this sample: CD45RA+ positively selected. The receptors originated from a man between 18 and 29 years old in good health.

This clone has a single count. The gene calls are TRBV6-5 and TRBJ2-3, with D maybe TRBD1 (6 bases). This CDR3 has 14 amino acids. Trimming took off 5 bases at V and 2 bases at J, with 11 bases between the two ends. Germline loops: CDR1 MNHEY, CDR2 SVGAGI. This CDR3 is CASSRGGPTDTQYF. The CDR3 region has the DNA TGTGCCAGCAGTCGAGGGGGACCCACAGATACGCAGTATTTT.

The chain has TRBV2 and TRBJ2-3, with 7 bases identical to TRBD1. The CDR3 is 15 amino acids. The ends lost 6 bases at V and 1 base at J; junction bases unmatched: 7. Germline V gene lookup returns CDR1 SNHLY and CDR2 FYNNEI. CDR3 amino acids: CASSLTGERTDTQYF. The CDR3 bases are TGTGCCAGCAGCCTCACAGGGGAGCGCACAGATACGCAGTATTTT.

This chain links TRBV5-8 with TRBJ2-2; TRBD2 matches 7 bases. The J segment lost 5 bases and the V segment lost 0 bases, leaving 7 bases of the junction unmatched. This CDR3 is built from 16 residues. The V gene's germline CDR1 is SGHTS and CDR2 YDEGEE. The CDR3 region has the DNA TGTGCCAGCAGCTTGGGGTCCGGGGGGACTACCGGGGAGCTGTTTTTT. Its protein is CASSLGSGGTTGELFF.

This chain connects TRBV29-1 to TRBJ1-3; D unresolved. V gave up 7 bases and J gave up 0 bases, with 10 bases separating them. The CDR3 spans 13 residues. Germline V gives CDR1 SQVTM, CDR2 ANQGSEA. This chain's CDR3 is CSGGPSSGNTIYF. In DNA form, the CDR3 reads TGCAGCGGAGGGCCCAGCTCTGGAAACACCATATATTTT.

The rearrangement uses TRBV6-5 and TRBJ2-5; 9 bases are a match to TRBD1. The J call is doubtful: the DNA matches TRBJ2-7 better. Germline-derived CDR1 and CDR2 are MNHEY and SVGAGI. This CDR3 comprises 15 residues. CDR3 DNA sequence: TGTGCCAGCAGTCGGGGCTGGGACAGGGACTACGAGCAGTACTTC. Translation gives CASSRGWDRDYEQYF.

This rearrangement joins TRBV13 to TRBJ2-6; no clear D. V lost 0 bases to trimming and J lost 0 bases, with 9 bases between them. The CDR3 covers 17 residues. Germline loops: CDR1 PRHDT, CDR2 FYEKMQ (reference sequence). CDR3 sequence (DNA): TGTGCCAGCAGCTTAGGGGTACCCCTCTCTGGGGCCAACGTCCTGACTTTC. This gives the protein CASSLGVPLSGANVLTF.

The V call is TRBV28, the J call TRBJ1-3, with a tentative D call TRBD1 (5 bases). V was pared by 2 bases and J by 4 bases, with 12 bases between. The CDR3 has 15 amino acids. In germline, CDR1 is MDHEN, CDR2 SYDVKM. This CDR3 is CASSLMGEEGNTIYF. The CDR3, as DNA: TGTGCCAGCAGTTTAATGGGGGAAGAAGGAAACACCATATATTTT.

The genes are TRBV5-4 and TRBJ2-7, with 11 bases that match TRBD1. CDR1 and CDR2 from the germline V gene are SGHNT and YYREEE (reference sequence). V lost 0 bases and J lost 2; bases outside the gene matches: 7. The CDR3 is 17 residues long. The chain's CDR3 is CASSLGAGTGGTYEQYF. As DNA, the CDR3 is TGTGCCAGCAGCTTGGGAGCCGGGACAGGGGGGACCTACGAGCAGTACTTC.

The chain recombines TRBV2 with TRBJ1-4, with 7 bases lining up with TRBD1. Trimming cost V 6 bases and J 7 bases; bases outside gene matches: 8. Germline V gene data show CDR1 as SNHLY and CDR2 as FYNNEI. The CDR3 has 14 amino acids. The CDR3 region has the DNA TGTGCCAGCAGGGAACAGGGACAGTCTGAAAAACTGTTTTTT. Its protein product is CASREQGQSEKLFF.

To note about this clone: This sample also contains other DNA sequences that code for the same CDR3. The CDR3, as DNA: TGTGCCAGCCGGGACAGCCCTCAGGAGACCCAGTACTTC. This encodes CASRDSPQETQYF. The chain combines TRBV28 with TRBJ2-5, with TRBD1 identical over 7 bases. Germline V gives CDR1 MDHEN, CDR2 SYDVKM. The CDR3 extends over 13 amino acids. Trimming at V came to 8 bases and at J to 5 bases, leaving 8 bases not matched to a gene.

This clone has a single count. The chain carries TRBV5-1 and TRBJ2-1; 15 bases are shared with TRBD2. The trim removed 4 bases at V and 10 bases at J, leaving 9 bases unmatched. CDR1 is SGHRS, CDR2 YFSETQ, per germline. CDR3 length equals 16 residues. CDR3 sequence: CASSAGTSGGSGEQFF. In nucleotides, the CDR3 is TGCGCCAGCAGCGCCGGGACTAGCGGGGGGTCAGGAGAGCAGTTCTTC.

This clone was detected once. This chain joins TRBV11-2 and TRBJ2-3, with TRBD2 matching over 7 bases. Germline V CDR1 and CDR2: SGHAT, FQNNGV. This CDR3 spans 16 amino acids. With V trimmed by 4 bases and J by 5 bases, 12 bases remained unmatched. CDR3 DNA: TGTGCCAGCAGCTCCCGAGGAGGACTAGTATTAGATACGCAGTATTTT. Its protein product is CASSSRGGLVLDTQYF.

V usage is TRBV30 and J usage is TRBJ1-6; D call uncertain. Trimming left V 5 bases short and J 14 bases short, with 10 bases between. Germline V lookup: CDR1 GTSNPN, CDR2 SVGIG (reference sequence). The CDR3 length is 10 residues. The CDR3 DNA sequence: TGTGCCTGGGATCACGGGACCCTCCACTTT. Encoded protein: CAWDHGTLHF.

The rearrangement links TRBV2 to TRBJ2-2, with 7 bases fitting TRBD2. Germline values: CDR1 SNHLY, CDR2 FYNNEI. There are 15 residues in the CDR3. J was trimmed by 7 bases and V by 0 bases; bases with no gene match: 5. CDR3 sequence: CASSEAGGPGGELFF. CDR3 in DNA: TGTGCCAGCAGTGAAGCGGGAGGGCCGGGCGGGGAGCTGTTTTTT.

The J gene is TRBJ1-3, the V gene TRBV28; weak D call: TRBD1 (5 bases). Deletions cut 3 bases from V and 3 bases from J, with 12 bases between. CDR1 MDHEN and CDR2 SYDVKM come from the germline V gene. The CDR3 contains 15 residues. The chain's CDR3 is CASSLNGAYGNTIYF. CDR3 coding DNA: TGTGCCAGCAGTTTGAACGGGGCATATGGAAACACCATATATTTT.

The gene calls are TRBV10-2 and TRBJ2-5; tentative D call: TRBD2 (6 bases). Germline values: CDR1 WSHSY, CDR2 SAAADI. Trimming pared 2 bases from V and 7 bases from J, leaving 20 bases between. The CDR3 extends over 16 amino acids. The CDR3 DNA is TGCGCCAGCAGTGAGCCGCCGGCGGTTGGGCGGGGGACCCAGTACTTC. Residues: CASSEPPAVGRGTQYF.